Below, 29 T cell receptor beta chains from the same sample are listed, as sequenced in a study of blood T cells in healthy people across ages. A second PCR of roughly 6 to 12 cycles used a sample-barcoded 5' primer and a J-beta primer mix. TCRdb re-called the 5' RACE reads through MiXCR, storing one row per CDR3 protein. The table lists approximately 1,100,000 distinct CDR3 sequences, less than 50% of them singletons. Specimen: blood. Receptors originate from a woman aged 55 to 70 in good health.

The chain's CDR3 is CASSLGTSGRYTGELFF. CDR3 DNA: TGTGCCAGCAGTTTGGGGACTAGCGGGAGGTACACCGGGGAGCTGTTTTTT. The chain has TRBV27 and TRBJ2-2; 15 nucleotides match TRBD2. This CDR3 contains 17 residues. Looked up from germline, CDR1 is MNHEY and CDR2 is SMNVEV (reference sequence). V lost 3 bases, J lost 3 bases, and 2 bases stayed unmatched.

The genes are TRBV30 and TRBJ2-5, with 9 nucleotides matching TRBD2. Germline trimming cut 4 bases from V and 1 base from J; bases unmatched to any gene: 10. Germline V gene lookup returns CDR1 GTSNPN and CDR2 SVGIG (reference sequence). The CDR3 loop spans 16 amino acids. CDR3 DNA: TGTGCCTGGACCGCCATGGCGGGAGGGACCCAAGAGACCCAGTACTTC. Translated: CAWTAMAGGTQETQYF.

In DNA, the CDR3 is TGCAGTGCCCCCCAATCGGGACAGGGGTTTTATGGCTACACCTTC. As protein: CSAPQSGQGFYGYTF. This chain joins TRBV20-1 and TRBJ1-2, with 10 bases that match TRBD1. V was clipped by 6 bases and J by 5 bases; unmatched bases: 12. The CDR3 is 15 residues long. Germline CDR1 DFQATT, CDR2 SNEGSKA (reference sequence).

This chain uses TRBV11-2 with TRBJ2-3; unclear D gene. Trimming stripped 0 bases from V and 0 bases from J, with 7 bases between. The CDR3 runs to 15 residues. Per germline, CDR1 SGHAT and CDR2 FQNNGV. CDR3 sequence: CASSLDPISTDTQYF. DNA of the CDR3: TGTGCCAGCAGCTTAGATCCTATTAGCACAGATACGCAGTATTTT.

This clonotype has only a few counts. The chain is built from TRBV7-9 and TRBJ2-5; D unclear. The CDR3 loop spans 15 amino acids. CDR1 is SEHNR and CDR2 is FQNEAQ in the germline V gene (reference sequence). Trimming cost V 4 bases and J 4 bases, with 16 bases left between them. The chain's CDR3 is CASSSETEEGETQYF. DNA for the CDR3: TGTGCCAGCAGCTCAGAGACCGAGGAAGGAGAGACCCAGTACTTC.

The chain carries TRBV6-1 and TRBJ2-5, with 7 nucleotides matching TRBD1. With the DNA end fitting TRBJ2-7 better, the J assignment may be wrong. The CDR3 length is 15 residues. Germline lookup yields CDR1 MNHNS and CDR2 SASEGT. DNA of the CDR3: TGTGCCAGCAGTGAATCGGGACAGCGACGAGACGAGCAGTACTTC. This translates into CASSESGQRRDEQYF.

The chain couples TRBV6-5 to TRBJ2-6; TRBD2 might be the D (5 bases). The germline V and J ends were trimmed by 2 bases and 5 bases, with 10 bases remaining between them. CDR3 length equals 15 residues. Germline-derived CDR1 and CDR2 are MNHEY and SVGAGI. The CDR3 sequence is CASSYDGDWANVLTF. CDR3 coding DNA: TGTGCCAGCAGTTACGACGGGGATTGGGCCAACGTCCTGACTTTC.

This clonotype has more than one count but fewer than ten. The chain couples TRBV4-1 to TRBJ1-5; TRBD1 aligns across 8 bases. This CDR3 has 14 amino acids. J lost 4 bases, V lost 3 bases, and 2 bases had no gene match. CDR1 MGHRA and CDR2 YSYEKL come from the germline V gene. The CDR3 is CASSHRQGNQPQHF. As DNA, the CDR3 is TGCGCCAGCAGCCACAGACAGGGGAATCAGCCCCAGCATTTT.

This chain connects TRBV6-1 to TRBJ2-5; the D gene could be TRBD1 or TRBD2 (5 bases each). CDR3 length: 15 amino acids. Germline CDR1 is MNHNS and CDR2 is SASEGT. V lost 2 bases to trimming and J lost 5 bases, with 15 bases between them. This CDR3 reads CASSELRGDSETQYF. In DNA, the CDR3 is TGTGCCAGCAGTGAATTGAGGGGCGATTCGGAGACCCAGTACTTC.

The rearrangement links TRBV9 to TRBJ2-5; weak D call: TRBD1 (6 bases). V was trimmed by 0 bases and J by 2 bases, leaving 8 bases between them. This CDR3 has 14 residues. The germline V gene has CDR1 SGDLS and CDR2 YYNGEE. The CDR3 protein is CASSVGDIQETQYF. CDR3 bases: TGTGCCAGCAGCGTAGGGGACATACAAGAGACCCAGTACTTC.

This clonotype was counted between two and nine times. V and J are TRBV6-1 and TRBJ1-5; 12 bases line up with TRBD1. Germline loops: CDR1 MNHNS, CDR2 SASEGT. This CDR3 has 18 amino acids. J was trimmed by 4 bases and V by 7 bases; bases with no gene match: 14. In nucleotides, the CDR3 is TGTGCCAGCATCCCCGGGACAGGGGGCTCGCTCGGGAATCAGCCCCAGCATTTT. Protein product: CASIPGTGGSLGNQPQHF.

Only a few counts were recorded for this clonotype. The chain uses TRBV7-9 and TRBJ2-2; TRBD2 might be the D (6 bases). Germline lookup yields CDR1 SEHNR and CDR2 FQNEAQ (reference sequence). The V end was cut by 2 bases, the J end by 1 base, with 11 bases between. The CDR3 length is 16 residues. This chain's CDR3 is CASSLLPGLNTGELFF. The CDR3 DNA reads TGTGCCAGCAGCTTACTGCCGGGACTGAACACCGGGGAGCTGTTTTTT.

The chain uses TRBV24-1 and TRBJ2-3, with TRBD2 identical over 10 bases. The trim removed 4 bases at V and 7 bases at J, leaving 7 bases unmatched. The germline CDR1 and CDR2 sequences are KGHDR and SFDVKD. This CDR3 is built from 15 residues. CDR3: CATSEASGRLHTQYF. The CDR3 region has the DNA TGTGCCACCAGTGAGGCTAGCGGGAGACTACATACGCAGTATTTT.

The chain uses TRBV20-1 and TRBJ2-7, with D perhaps assigned TRBD1 or TRBD2 (7 bases each). The DNA end is more similar to TRBJ2-5, so the J call may be wrong. Germline V CDR1 and CDR2: DFQATT, SNEGSKA (reference sequence). The CDR3 has 15 residues. The CDR3 sequence is CSASIGGNPGGTQYF. CDR3 coding DNA: TGCAGTGCTAGCATAGGGGGCAACCCGGGGGGGACCCAGTACTTC.

This rearrangement joins TRBV27 to TRBJ2-1; 8 nucleotides align to TRBD1. The germline gives CDR1 MNHEY, CDR2 SMNVEV (reference sequence). The CDR3 length is 14 residues. Trimming removed 6 bases from V and 2 bases from J; junction bases left unmatched: 3. The CDR3 sequence is CASRLGQAYNEQFF. The CDR3 nucleotides read TGTGCCAGCAGACTGGGACAGGCCTACAATGAGCAGTTCTTC.

The rearrangement joins TRBV7-8 to TRBJ2-7, with D possibly matching TRBD2 (5 bases). V dropped 5 bases and J dropped 4 bases, with 24 bases sitting between them. The germline CDR1 and CDR2 sequences are SGHVS and FQNEAQ. The CDR3 is 17 residues long. CDR3 residues: CASSTQLGEVGGYEQYF. DNA for the CDR3: TGTGCCAGCAGCACCCAGTTGGGCGAGGTCGGCGGGTACGAGCAGTACTTC.

J is TRBJ2-1 and V is TRBV28; D is possibly TRBD2 (6 bases). Trimming took off 6 bases at V and 12 bases at J, with 12 bases between the two ends. Germline V gene lookup returns CDR1 MDHEN and CDR2 SYDVKM. This CDR3 is 11 amino acids long. In nucleotides, the CDR3 is TGTGCCAGCAGCGAGGAGGGACGGCAGTTCTTC. Protein product: CASSEEGRQFF.

This chain links TRBV12-3 or TRBV12-4 with TRBJ2-3; 8 bases match TRBD2. With 3 bases clipped from V and 3 bases from J, the junction kept 8 bases outside the gene matches. The CDR3 covers 16 residues. The CDR3 DNA sequence: TGTGCCAGCAGTTTTCTACTAGCGGAGACAACAGATACGCAGTATTTT. Translation gives CASSFLLAETTDTQYF.

The chain recombines TRBV10-3 with TRBJ1-2; 11 positions match TRBD1. Trimming at V came to 4 bases and at J to 8 bases, leaving 9 bases not matched to a gene. Germline V gene sequence: CDR1 ENHRY, CDR2 SYGVKD. The CDR3 has 15 amino acids. The CDR3 DNA is TGTGCCATCAGTGCCCTGGGACAGGGGGGCATCGGCTACACCTTC. It yields the protein CAISALGQGGIGYTF.

The chain has TRBV15 and TRBJ1-2, with 11 bases lining up with TRBD1. Trimming took 3 bases from V and 6 from J; bases not matched to a gene: 9. The CDR3 has 16 amino acids. Germline CDR1 LNHNV, CDR2 YYDKDF (reference sequence). The CDR3 DNA reads as TGTGCCACCAGCAGGGAAGGACAGGGGGCGAACGATGGCTACACCTTC. Translation: CATSREGQGANDGYTF. Full variable domain (outside the CDR3, taken from reference TRBV15 and TRBJ1-2): DAMVIQNPRYQVTQFGKPVTLSCSQTLNHNVMYWYQQKSSQAPKLLFHYYDKDFNNEADTPDNFQSRRPNTSFCFLDIRSPGLGDTAMYLCATSREGQGANDGYTFGSGTRLTVV.

The sample holds many counts of this clonotype. The chain has TRBV29-1 and TRBJ1-1; no clear D. V shed 4 bases and J shed 4 bases, with 19 bases lying between them. CDR1 and CDR2 (germline): SQVTM, ANQGSEA. The CDR3 is made up of 15 amino acids. CDR3 protein: CSVVTGWRGSTEAFF. The CDR3 DNA sequence: TGCAGCGTTGTCACGGGCTGGCGAGGGAGCACTGAAGCTTTCTTT.

In this sample, this clonotype turned up a few times. The chain recombines TRBV27 with TRBJ2-5; 9 nucleotides match TRBD1. J lost 5 bases, V lost 5 bases, and 6 bases had no gene match. The CDR3 loop spans 14 amino acids. Germline V gene sequence: CDR1 MNHEY, CDR2 SMNVEV (reference sequence). CDR3 sequence reads: CASSEGQGGETQYF. The CDR3 bases are TGTGCCAGCAGTGAGGGACAGGGAGGGGAGACCCAGTACTTC.

The chain recombines TRBV7-9 with TRBJ2-1; tentatively, D is TRBD1 (6 bases). V gave up 5 bases and J gave up 0 bases, with 20 bases separating them. This CDR3 contains 18 residues. Germline loops: CDR1 SEHNR, CDR2 FQNEAQ (reference sequence). CDR3 sequence: CASSPLPMGAYSYNEQFF. In nucleotides, the CDR3 is TGTGCCAGCAGCCCCCTCCCCATGGGGGCGTACTCCTACAATGAGCAGTTCTTC.

This clonotype was observed a handful of times. The chain links TRBV13 to TRBJ1-5; D is unclear. Trimming left V 6 bases short and J 1 base short, with 10 bases between. The CDR3 runs to 14 residues. CDR1 is PRHDT, CDR2 FYEKMQ, per germline (reference sequence). CDR3 in amino acids: CASSSMSSNQPQHF. DNA for the CDR3: TGTGCCAGCAGTTCAATGAGCAGCAATCAGCCCCAGCATTTT.

CDR3 protein: CSARHRRLAGQNTGELFF. In DNA, the CDR3 is TGCAGTGCTAGACATCGAAGACTAGCGGGGCAAAACACCGGGGAGCTGTTTTTT. The rearrangement joins TRBV20-1 to TRBJ2-2; 11 nucleotides match TRBD2. The CDR3 contains 18 residues. Germline CDR1 reads DFQATT; CDR2 reads SNEGSKA (reference sequence). V trimming: 2 bases; J trimming: 2 bases; junction bases outside the gene matches: 10.

The chain employs TRBV2 and TRBJ2-3; 12 bases agree with TRBD1. V dropped 10 bases and J dropped 1; count of bases not matched to a gene: 6. Germline V lookup: CDR1 SNHLY, CDR2 FYNNEI. This CDR3 contains 15 residues. The CDR3 bases are TGTGCCACCGAGGGGACAGGGGGCGGCACAGATACGCAGTATTTT. Residues: CATEGTGGGTDTQYF. Filled out from reference TRBV2 and TRBJ2-3, the complete variable domain reads EPEVTQTPSHQVTQMGQEVILRCVPISNHLYFYWYRQILGQKVEFLVSFYNNEISEKSEIFDDQFSVERPDGSNFTLKIRSTKLEDSAMYFCATEGTGGGTDTQYFGPGTRLTVL.

The genes are TRBV5-1 and TRBJ2-5; TRBD1 agrees at 11 bases. Germline assignment: CDR1 SGHRS and CDR2 YFSETQ. V shed 7 bases, J shed 2 bases, and the junction held 4 bases outside the gene matches. This CDR3 spans 14 amino acids. The CDR3 nucleotides read TGCGCCAGCGGGACAGGGGGTACTCAAGAGACCCAGTACTTC. It yields the protein CASGTGGTQETQYF.

The chain links TRBV15 to TRBJ2-7; unclear D gene. The V gene lost 2 bases and the J gene lost 3 bases, with 14 bases spanning the gap. The CDR3 consists of 15 residues. Germline V gives CDR1 LNHNV, CDR2 YYDKDF (reference sequence). The CDR3 DNA reads TGTGCCACCAGCAGATCCCCTGGGGTCCACTACGAGCAGTACTTC. Translation: CATSRSPGVHYEQYF.

V usage is TRBV7-9 and J usage is TRBJ2-2; 7 nucleotides match TRBD1. CDR1 and CDR2 from the germline V gene are SEHNR and FQNEAQ (reference sequence). The CDR3 is made up of 13 amino acids. The CDR3 DNA sequence: TGTGCGAAGCAGGGGGACGGCACCGGGGAGCTGTTTTTT. It codes for CAKQGDGTGELFF.